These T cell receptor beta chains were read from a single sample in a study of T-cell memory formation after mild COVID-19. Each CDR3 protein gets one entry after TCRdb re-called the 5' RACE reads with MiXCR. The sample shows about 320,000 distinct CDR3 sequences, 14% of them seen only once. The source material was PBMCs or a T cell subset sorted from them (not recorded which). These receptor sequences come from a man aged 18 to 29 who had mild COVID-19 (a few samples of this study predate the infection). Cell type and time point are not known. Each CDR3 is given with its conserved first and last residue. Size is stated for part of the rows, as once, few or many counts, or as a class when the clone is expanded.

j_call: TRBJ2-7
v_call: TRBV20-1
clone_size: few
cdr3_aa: CSARDRGGYEQYF

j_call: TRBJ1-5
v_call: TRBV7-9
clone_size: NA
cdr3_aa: CASSLAGRGYNQPQHF

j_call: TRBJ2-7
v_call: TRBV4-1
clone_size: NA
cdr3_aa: CASSLSQRETYEQYF

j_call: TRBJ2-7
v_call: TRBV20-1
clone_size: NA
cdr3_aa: CSAGLASYEQYF

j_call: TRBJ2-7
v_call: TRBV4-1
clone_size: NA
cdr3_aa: CASKEMTGPGEQYF

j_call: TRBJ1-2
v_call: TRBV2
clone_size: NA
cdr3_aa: CASSQVYGYTF

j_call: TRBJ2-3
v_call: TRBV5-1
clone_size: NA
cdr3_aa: CASSGLHTDTQYF

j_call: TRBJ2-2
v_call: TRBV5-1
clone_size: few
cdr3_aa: CASSLEVGANTGELFF

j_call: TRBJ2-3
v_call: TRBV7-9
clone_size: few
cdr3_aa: CASSLVLVSQDTQYF

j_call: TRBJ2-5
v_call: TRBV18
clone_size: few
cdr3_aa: CASSPFFAKPQETQYF

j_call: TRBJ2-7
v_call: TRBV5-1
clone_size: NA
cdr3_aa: CASSSAGTGVHEQYF

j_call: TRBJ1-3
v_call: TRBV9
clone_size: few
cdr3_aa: CASSPPGTGTGNTIYF

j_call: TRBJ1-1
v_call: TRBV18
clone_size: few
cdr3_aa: CASSYRDRGNTEAFF

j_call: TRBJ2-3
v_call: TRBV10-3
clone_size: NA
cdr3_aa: CAISESKGLDTQYF

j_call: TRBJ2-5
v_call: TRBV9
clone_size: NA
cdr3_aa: CASSVRGQEETQYF

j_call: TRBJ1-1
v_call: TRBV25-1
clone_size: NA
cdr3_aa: CASSPWTENTEAFF

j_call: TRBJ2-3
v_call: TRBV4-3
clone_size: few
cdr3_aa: CASSQEGLAGFTDTQYF

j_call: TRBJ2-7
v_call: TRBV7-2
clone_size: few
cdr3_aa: CASRSTGTSGGEQYF

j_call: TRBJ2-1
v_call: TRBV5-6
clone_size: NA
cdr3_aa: CASSFVHDVSEQFF

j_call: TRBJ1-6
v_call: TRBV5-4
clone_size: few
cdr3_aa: CASSWRTTGTSPLHF

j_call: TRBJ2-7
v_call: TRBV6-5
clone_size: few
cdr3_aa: CASRNGGREQYF

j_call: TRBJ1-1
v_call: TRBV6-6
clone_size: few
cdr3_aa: CASSYDGDSRESGEAFF